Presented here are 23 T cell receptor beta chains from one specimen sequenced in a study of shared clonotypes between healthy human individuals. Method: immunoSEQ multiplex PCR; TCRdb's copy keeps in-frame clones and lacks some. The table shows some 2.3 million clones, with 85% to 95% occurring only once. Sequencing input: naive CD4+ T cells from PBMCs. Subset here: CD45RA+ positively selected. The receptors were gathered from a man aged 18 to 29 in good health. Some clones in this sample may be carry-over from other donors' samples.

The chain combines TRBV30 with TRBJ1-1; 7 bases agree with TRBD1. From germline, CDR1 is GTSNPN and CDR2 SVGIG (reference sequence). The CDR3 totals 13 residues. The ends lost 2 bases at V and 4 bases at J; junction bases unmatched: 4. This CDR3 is CAWSQGGVTEAFF. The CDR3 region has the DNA TGTGCCTGGAGTCAGGGGGGGGTCACTGAAGCTTTCTTT.

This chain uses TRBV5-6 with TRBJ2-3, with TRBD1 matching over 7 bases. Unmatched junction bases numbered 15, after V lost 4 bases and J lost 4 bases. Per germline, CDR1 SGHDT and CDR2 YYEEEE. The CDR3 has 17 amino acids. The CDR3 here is CASSGGQIRLISDTQYF. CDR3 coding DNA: TGTGCCAGCAGCGGGGGACAGATTCGCTTGATATCAGATACGCAGTATTTT.

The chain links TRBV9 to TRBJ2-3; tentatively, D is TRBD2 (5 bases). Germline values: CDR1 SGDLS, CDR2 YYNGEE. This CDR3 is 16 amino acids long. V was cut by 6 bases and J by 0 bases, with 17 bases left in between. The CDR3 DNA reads TGTGCCAGCACCAAAGAAGGGCGGGCAAGCACAGATACGCAGTATTTT. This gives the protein CASTKEGRASTDTQYF.

CDR3 in amino acids: CSVAGLGTDTQYF. Written as DNA, the CDR3 is TGCAGCGTTGCAGGGTTGGGCACAGATACGCAGTATTTT. V is TRBV29-1 and J is TRBJ2-3, with D tentatively TRBD1 (5 bases). Germline-derived CDR1 and CDR2 are SQVTM and ANQGSEA. Between the trimmed V and J ends, which lost 4 bases and 1 base, there was a span of 9 bases. The CDR3 extends over 13 amino acids.

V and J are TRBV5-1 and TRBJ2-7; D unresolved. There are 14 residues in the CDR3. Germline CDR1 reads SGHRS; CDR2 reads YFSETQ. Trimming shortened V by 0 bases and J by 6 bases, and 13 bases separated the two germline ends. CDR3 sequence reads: CASSLGTPRAEQYF. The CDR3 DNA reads TGCGCCAGCAGCTTGGGCACCCCCAGAGCCGAGCAGTACTTC.

The CDR3 loop reads CASSSLGQGGPTREQYF. CDR3 nucleotide sequence: TGTGCCAGCAGCTCACTTGGGCAGGGAGGCCCTACGAGGGAGCAGTACTTC. The chain recombines TRBV7-2 with TRBJ2-7; tentative D call: TRBD2 (6 bases). This CDR3 is built from 17 residues. CDR1 is SGHTA, CDR2 FQGNSA, per germline. Trimming stripped 4 bases from V and 7 bases from J, with 26 bases between. Using reference TRBV7-2 and TRBJ2-7 for the parts outside the CDR3, the full variable domain is GAGVSQSPSNKVTEKGKDVELRCDPISGHTALYWYRQSLGQGLEFLIYFQGNSAPDKSGLPSDRFSAERTGGSVSTLTIQRTQQEDSAVYLCASSSLGQGGPTREQYFGPGTRLTVT.

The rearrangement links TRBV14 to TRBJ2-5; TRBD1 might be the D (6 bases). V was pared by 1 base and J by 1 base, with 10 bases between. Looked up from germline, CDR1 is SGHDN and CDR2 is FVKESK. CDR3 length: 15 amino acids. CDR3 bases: TGTGCCAGCAGCCAAGGGACAGTAACCCAAGAGACCCAGTACTTC. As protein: CASSQGTVTQETQYF.

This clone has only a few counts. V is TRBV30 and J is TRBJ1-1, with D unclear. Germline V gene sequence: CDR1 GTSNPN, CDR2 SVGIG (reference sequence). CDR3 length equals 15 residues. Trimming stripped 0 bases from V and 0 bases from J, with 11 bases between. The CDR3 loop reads CAWSVRSRLNTEAFF. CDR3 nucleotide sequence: TGTGCCTGGAGTGTACGATCCCGGTTGAACACTGAAGCTTTCTTT.

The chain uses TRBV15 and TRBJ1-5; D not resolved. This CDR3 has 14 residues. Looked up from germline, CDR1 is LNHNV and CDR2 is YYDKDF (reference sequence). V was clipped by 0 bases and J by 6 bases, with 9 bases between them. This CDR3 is CATSRDTPRQPQHF. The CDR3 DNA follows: TGTGCCACCAGCAGAGATACCCCTCGTCAGCCCCAGCATTTT.

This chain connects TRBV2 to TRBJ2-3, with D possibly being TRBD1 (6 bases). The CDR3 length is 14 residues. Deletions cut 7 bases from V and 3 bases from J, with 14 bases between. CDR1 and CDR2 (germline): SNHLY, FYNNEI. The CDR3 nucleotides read TGTGCCAGCACCCGGACAGAGGATACAGATACGCAGTATTTT. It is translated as CASTRTEDTDTQYF.

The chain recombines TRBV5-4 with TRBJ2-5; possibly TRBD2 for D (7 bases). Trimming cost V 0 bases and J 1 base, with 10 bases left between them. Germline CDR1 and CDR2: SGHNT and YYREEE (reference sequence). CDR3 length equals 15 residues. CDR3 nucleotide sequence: TGTGCCAGCAGCTTGGGAGGGGGGGTCCAAGAGACCCAGTACTTC. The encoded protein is CASSLGGGVQETQYF.

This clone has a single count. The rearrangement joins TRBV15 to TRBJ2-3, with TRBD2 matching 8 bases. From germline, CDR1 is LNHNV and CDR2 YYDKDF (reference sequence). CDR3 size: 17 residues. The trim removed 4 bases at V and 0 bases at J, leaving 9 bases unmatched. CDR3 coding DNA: TGTGCCACCAGCAAAGACACACTAGCGGATAGCACAGATACGCAGTATTTT. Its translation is CATSKDTLADSTDTQYF.

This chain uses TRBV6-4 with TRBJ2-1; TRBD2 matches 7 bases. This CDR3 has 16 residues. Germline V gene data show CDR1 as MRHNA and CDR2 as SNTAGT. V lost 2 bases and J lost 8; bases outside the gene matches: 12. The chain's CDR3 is CASSDHDKGGNDEQFF. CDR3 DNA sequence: TGTGCCAGCAGTGACCATGACAAGGGAGGGAACGATGAGCAGTTCTTC.

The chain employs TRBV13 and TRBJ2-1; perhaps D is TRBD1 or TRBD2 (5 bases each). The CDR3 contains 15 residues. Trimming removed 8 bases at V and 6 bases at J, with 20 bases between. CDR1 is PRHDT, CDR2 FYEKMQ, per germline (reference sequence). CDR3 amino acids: CASRQMGVRGNEQFF. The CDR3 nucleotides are TGTGCCAGCCGCCAAATGGGGGTAAGGGGCAATGAGCAGTTCTTC.

Here the CDR3 DNA reads TGTGCCAGCAGCCTTACGAGGGGGGATCAGCCCCAGCATTTT. Its protein is CASSLTRGDQPQHF. This rearrangement joins TRBV5-5 to TRBJ1-5, with D perhaps matching TRBD1 (6 bases). The V and J ends lost 4 bases and 5 bases respectively, with 13 bases between them. CDR1 is SGHKS and CDR2 is YYEKEE in the germline V gene (reference sequence). CDR3 length: 14 residues.

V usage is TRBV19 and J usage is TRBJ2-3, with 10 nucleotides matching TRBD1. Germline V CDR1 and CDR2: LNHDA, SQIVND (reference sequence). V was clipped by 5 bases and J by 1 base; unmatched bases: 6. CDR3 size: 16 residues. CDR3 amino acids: CASSPTGTGGTDTQYF. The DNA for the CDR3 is TGTGCCAGTAGTCCCACCGGGACAGGGGGCACAGATACGCAGTATTTT.

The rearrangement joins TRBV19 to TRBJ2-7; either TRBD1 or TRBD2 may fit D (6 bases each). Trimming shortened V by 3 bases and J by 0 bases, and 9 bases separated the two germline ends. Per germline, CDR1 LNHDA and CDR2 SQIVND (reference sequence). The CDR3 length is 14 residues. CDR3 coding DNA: TGTGCCAGTAGTATGAGGGGGGTCTCCTACGAGCAGTACTTC. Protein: CASSMRGVSYEQYF.

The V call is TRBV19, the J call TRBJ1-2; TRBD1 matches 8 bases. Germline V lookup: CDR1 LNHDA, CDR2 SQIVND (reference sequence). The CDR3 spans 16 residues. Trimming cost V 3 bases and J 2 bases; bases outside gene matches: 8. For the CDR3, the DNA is TGTGCCAGTAGTATTGGGACAGGTTCCGTGAACTATGGCTACACCTTC. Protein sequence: CASSIGTGSVNYGYTF.

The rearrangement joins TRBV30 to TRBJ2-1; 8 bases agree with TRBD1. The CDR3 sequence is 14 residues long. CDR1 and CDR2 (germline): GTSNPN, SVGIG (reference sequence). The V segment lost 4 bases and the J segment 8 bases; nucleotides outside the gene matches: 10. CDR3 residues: CAWNLYRGYDEQFF. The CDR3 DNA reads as TGTGCCTGGAACCTATACAGGGGGTACGATGAGCAGTTCTTC.

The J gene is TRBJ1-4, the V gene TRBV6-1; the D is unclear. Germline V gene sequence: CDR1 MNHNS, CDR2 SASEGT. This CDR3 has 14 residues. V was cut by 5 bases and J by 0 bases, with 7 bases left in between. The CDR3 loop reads CASSLWATNEKLFF. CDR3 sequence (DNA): TGTGCCAGCAGTCTCTGGGCAACTAATGAAAAACTGTTTTTT.

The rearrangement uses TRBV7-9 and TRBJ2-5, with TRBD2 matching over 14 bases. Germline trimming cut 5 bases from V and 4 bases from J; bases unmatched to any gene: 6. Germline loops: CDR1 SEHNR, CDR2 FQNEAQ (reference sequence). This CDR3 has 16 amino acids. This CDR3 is CASSPQGLAGAETQYF. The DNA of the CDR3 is TGTGCCAGCAGCCCGCAGGGACTAGCGGGAGCAGAGACCCAGTACTTC.

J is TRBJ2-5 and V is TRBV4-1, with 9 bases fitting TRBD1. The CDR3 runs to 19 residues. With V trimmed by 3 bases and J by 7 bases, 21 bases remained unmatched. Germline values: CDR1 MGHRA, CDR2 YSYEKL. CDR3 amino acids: CASSHPIGLRTGVFMTQYF. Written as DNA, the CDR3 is TGCGCCAGCAGCCATCCCATAGGGCTCCGGACAGGGGTTTTTATGACCCAGTACTTC.

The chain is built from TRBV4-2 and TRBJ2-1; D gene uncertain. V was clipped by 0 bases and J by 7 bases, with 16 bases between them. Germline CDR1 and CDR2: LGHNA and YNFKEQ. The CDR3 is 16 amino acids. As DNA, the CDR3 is TGTGCCAGCAGCCAAGATCTGGACCTGCGAGGAAATGAGCAGTTCTTC. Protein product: CASSQDLDLRGNEQFF.